These T cell receptor beta chains were read from a single sample in a study of early stage breast cancer tumors. Here immunoSEQ multiplex PCR was the method, and the copy in TCRdb shows in-frame clones only, minus some. The repertoire consists of fewer than 90,000 clones, with more than 65% occurring once and the leading ten covering 3.5%. The sequenced sample consisted of blood. The receptors were gathered from a person in their sixties or seventies with breast cancer. CDR3s include the opening cysteine and the closing phenylalanine or tryptophan. The order of the fields is J gene, clone size, D gene, V gene, CDR3 protein, CDR3 DNA. D genes are given only for firm matches. Clone size appears in some rows only: once, few, many, or a class for an expanded clone.

TRBJ2-3 | - | - | TRBV5-4 | CASSSLPFGDTQYF | TGTGCCAGCAGCTCACTCCCGTTCGGGGATACGCAGTATTTT
TRBJ2-7 | - | TRBD1 | TRBV5-1 | CASSSGTGGYEQYF | TGCGCCAGCAGCTCCGGGACAGGGGGCTACGAGCAGTACTTC
TRBJ1-2 | - | TRBD1 | TRBV5-1 | CASTRTGGSDYGYTF | TGCGCCAGCACGCGGACAGGGGGCTCTGACTATGGCTACACCTTC
TRBJ2-5 | - | - | TRBV11-2 | CASSLGGQETQYF | TGTGCCAGCAGCTTAGGGGGGCAAGAGACCCAGTACTTC
TRBJ2-3 | - | TRBD2 | TRBV7-2 | CASSLVGTSGTDTQYF | TGTGCCAGCAGCTTAGTGGGGACTAGCGGGACAGATACGCAGTATTTT
TRBJ1-2 | - | - | TRBV7-8 | CASSSTVSNYGYTF | TGTGCCAGCAGCTCGACAGTATCTAACTATGGCTACACCTTC
TRBJ2-2 | - | - | TRBV2 | CASKGGLNTGELFF | TGTGCCAGCAAGGGGGGGCTTAACACCGGGGAGCTGTTTTTT
TRBJ2-7 | - | TRBD1 | TRBV7-2 | CASSWGQEGNEQYF | TGTGCCAGCAGCTGGGGACAGGAGGGTAACGAGCAGTACTTC
TRBJ1-3 | - | - | TRBV28 | CASNPQGLAGNTIYF | TGTGCCAGCAACCCCCAGGGACTGGCAGGAAACACCATATATTTT
TRBJ1-1 | - | - | TRBV6-5 | CASSWGGDTEAFF | TGTGCCAGCAGTTGGGGGGGAGACACTGAAGCTTTCTTT
TRBJ2-3 | - | - | TRBV5-1 | CASSLSPSEDTQYF | TGCGCCAGCAGCTTGTCGCCTAGCGAAGATACGCAGTATTTT
TRBJ1-6 | - | - | TRBV5-6 | CASRITGSGSPLHF | TGTGCCAGCAGAATTACAGGGAGTGGGTCACCCCTCCACTTT
TRBJ1-3 | - | - | TRBV9 | CASSVVDRSSGNTIYF | TGTGCCAGCAGCGTAGTGGACCGGAGCTCTGGAAACACCATATATTTT
TRBJ2-7 | - | - | TRBV30 | CAWSEASLITYEQYF | TGTGCCTGGAGTGAGGCTAGCCTTATTACCTACGAGCAGTACTTC
TRBJ1-2 | - | - | TRBV11-2 | CASSFRDGYTF | TGTGCCAGCAGCTTTAGGGATGGCTACACCTTC
TRBJ1-5 | few | - | TRBV19 | CASGWGTQPQHF | TGTGCCAGTGGGTGGGGGACGCAGCCCCAGCATTTT
TRBJ2-7 | - | - | TRBV6-1 | CASTPGEWYEQYF | TGTGCCAGCACCCCCGGGGAGTGGTACGAGCAGTACTTC
TRBJ2-1 | - | TRBD2 | TRBV9 | CASSEPGLAGNEQFF | TGTGCCAGCAGCGAGCCGGGACTAGCTGGCAATGAGCAGTTCTTC
TRBJ1-1 | - | - | TRBV5-4 | CASSPGTGRDTEAFF | TGTGCCAGCAGCCCGGGTACAGGAAGGGACACTGAAGCTTTCTTT
TRBJ2-3 | few | TRBD2 | TRBV11-2 | CASRPGLAVDTQYF | TGTGCCAGCAGACCCGGACTAGCGGTGGATACGCAGTATTTT
TRBJ1-6 | once | - | TRBV28 | CASASIQGANSPLHF | TGTGCCAGCGCAAGCATACAAGGGGCAAATTCACCCCTCCACTTT
TRBJ2-1 | - | - | TRBV11-3 | CASSFNPINEQFF | TGTGCCAGCAGCTTTAACCCTATCAATGAGCAGTTCTTC
TRBJ2-1 | few | - | TRBV7-2 | CASSSGPQQFF | TGTGCCAGCAGCTCAGGGCCTCAGCAGTTCTTC
TRBJ1-5 | - | - | TRBV7-2 | CASSPSGGLQHF | TGTGCCAGCAGCCCTTCTGGGGGTCTCCAGCATTTT
TRBJ1-2 | - | - | TRBV23-1 | CASSQPEQGRYGYTF | TGCGCCAGCAGTCAACCTGAACAGGGTCGATATGGCTACACCTTC
TRBJ2-7 | - | - | TRBV30 | CAWSTTLFNEQYF | TGTGCCTGGAGTACTACATTATTCAACGAGCAGTACTTC
TRBJ2-1 | few | TRBD1 | TRBV19 | CASIPDRSSYNEQFF | TGTGCCAGTATTCCGGACAGGAGCTCCTACAATGAGCAGTTCTTC
TRBJ2-3 | - | - | TRBV20-1 | CSATTDTQYF | TGCAGTGCTACCACAGATACGCAGTATTTT
TRBJ2-5 | - | - | TRBV11-2 | CASSLVSRIEETQYF | TGTGCCAGCAGCCTCGTATCGCGGATAGAAGAGACCCAGTACTTC
TRBJ2-3 | - | TRBD1 | TRBV28 | CASSSRDSKYRDPDTQYF | TGTGCCAGCAGTTCCCGGGACAGCAAGTACAGGGACCCAGATACGCAGTATTTT
TRBJ2-5 | - | - | TRBV5-1 | CASQRGPQETQYF | TGCGCCAGCCAACGGGGTCCCCAAGAGACCCAGTACTTC
TRBJ1-3 | - | - | TRBV28 | CASRGITYRTSSGNTIYF | TGTGCCAGCAGGGGAATAACGTACAGGACCAGCTCTGGAAACACCATATATTTT
TRBJ1-3 | - | - | TRBV4-1 | CASSPKDGRNTIYF | TGCGCCAGCAGCCCAAAGGACGGGAGAAACACCATATATTTT
TRBJ2-7 | - | - | TRBV6-5 | CASRDRRQPYEQYF | TGTGCCAGCAGAGATCGACGCCAGCCCTACGAGCAGTACTTC
TRBJ2-3 | - | TRBD2 | TRBV6-5 | CASRAGGPTDTQYF | TGTGCCAGCAGGGCGGGAGGGCCCACAGATACGCAGTATTTT
TRBJ1-1 | - | - | TRBV5-4 | CASSLRNTEAFF | TGTGCCAGCAGCCTCAGGAACACTGAAGCTTTCTTT
TRBJ2-2 | - | - | TRBV19 | CASSIGTGHTGELFF | TGTGCCAGTAGTATAGGTACAGGGCACACCGGGGAGCTGTTTTTT
TRBJ1-6 | few | TRBD1 | TRBV18 | CASSQGTGDNSPLHF | TGTGCCAGCTCACAAGGGACAGGGGATAATTCACCCCTCCACTTT
TRBJ2-3 | - | - | TRBV7-3 | CASSSQGGATDTQYF | TGTGCCAGCAGCTCCCAGGGGGGGGCGACAGATACGCAGTATTTT
TRBJ2-5 | - | TRBD1 | TRBV6-5 | CASSSTPGQGGETQYF | TGTGCCAGCAGTTCTACGCCGGGACAGGGAGGGGAGACCCAGTACTTC
TRBJ2-2 | once | - | TRBV11-1 | CASSLVAHLVTGELFF | TGTGCCAGCAGCTTAGTCGCCCATCTCGTCACCGGGGAGCTGTTTTTT
TRBJ1-1 | - | TRBD1 | TRBV11-2 | CASSPRDRLYTEAFF | TGTGCCAGCAGCCCCCGGGACAGACTATACACTGAAGCTTTCTTT
TRBJ2-1 | - | TRBD2 | TRBV29-1 | CSVEWLAGYNEQFF | TGCAGCGTTGAGTGGCTAGCGGGCTACAATGAGCAGTTCTTC
TRBJ2-1 | - | - | TRBV2 | CASTETHQGTYNEQFF | TGTGCCAGCACCGAAACACACCAGGGAACCTACAATGAGCAGTTCTTC
TRBJ1-2 | - | TRBD1 | TRBV18 | CASSPDRNYGYTF | TGTGCCAGCTCCCCGGACAGGAACTATGGCTACACCTTC
TRBJ2-3 | once | - | TRBV30 | CAWSAPGFPGDTQYF | TGTGCCTGGAGCGCACCAGGGTTCCCGGGGGATACGCAGTATTTT
TRBJ2-1 | - | - | TRBV18 | CASSPRDNEQFF | TGTGCCAGCTCACCGCGGGACAATGAGCAGTTCTTC
TRBJ1-4 | - | TRBD1 | TRBV2 | CASAIDRVNEKLFF | TGTGCCAGCGCTATCGACAGGGTTAATGAAAAACTGTTTTTT
TRBJ2-7 | - | TRBD2 | TRBV11-2 | CASSSSTSEREQYF | TGTGCCAGCAGCTCGTCGACTAGCGAAAGGGAGCAGTACTTC
TRBJ1-2 | - | - | TRBV11-2 | CASSLVLGNGYTF | TGTGCCAGCAGCTTAGTTCTAGGAAATGGCTACACCTTC
TRBJ2-2 | - | - | TRBV5-6 | CASSLERTNTGELFF | TGTGCCAGCAGCTTGGAACGGACGAACACCGGGGAGCTGTTTTTT
TRBJ1-2 | - | TRBD1 | TRBV27 | CASSLQGQANYGYTF | TGTGCCAGCAGTTTACAGGGACAGGCAAACTATGGCTACACCTTC
TRBJ2-1 | - | - | TRBV29-1 | CSVTRGSYNEQFF | TGCAGCGTTACGAGGGGCTCTTACAATGAGCAGTTCTTC